This T cell receptor beta chain was retrieved from a study of blood T cell repertoires in COVID-19. Overall study context: The United States, Italy and Spain provided the acute and convalescent COVID-19 samples. Sources were T cells, B-cell-depleted T cells, or PBMCs; the material itself was cDNA or gDNA.

As originally analysed: Amplifying reference gene primers gave estimates of nucleated cell counts. The method was immunoSEQ multiplex PCR; TCRdb's version includes in-frame clones alone and lacks a portion of them. V, J and clone size were drawn from that table, and D and trimming were deduced from the DNA. There are 130,000 to 150,000 clones in the sample; 84% occur only once, and about 7.2% lies in the top ten. The CDR3 consists of 18 residues. J gave up 4 bases and V 1 base, and 14 bases lay outside the gene matches. Germline assignment: CDR1 LGHNA and CDR2 YSLEER. This sequence originates from a woman aged 45-59 years in a cohort sampled during active or convalescent COVID-19. Sequenced sample: peripheral blood. The chain carries TRBV4-3 and TRBJ2-3; TRBD2 agrees at 7 bases. The CDR3 nucleotides are TGCGCCAGCAGCCAAGGTTTGGCTAGCGGCGGTTTGTCAGATACGCAGTATTTT. It specifies CASSQGLASGGLSDTQYF.